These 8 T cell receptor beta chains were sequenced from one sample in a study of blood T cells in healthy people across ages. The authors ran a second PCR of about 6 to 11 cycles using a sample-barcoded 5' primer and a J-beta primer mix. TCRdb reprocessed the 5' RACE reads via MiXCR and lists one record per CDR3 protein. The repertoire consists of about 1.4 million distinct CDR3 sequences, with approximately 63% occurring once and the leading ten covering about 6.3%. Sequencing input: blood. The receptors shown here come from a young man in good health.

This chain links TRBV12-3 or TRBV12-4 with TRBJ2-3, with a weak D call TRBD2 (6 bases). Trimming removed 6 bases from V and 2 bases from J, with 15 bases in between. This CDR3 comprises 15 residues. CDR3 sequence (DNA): TGTGCCAGCAGCTTTCGGGGACTGAACACAGATACGCAGTATTTT. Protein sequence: CASSFRGLNTDTQYF.

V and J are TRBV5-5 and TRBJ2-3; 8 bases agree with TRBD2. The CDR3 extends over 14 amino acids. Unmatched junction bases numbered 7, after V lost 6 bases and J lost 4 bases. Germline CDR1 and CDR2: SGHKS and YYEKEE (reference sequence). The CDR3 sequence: CASKFGGGADTQYF. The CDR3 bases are TGTGCCAGCAAATTCGGGGGGGGCGCAGATACGCAGTATTTT.

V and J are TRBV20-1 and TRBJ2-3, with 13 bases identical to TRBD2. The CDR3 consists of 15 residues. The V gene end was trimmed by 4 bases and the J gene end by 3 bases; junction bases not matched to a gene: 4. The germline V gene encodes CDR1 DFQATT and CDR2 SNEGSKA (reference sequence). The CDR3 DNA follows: TGCAGTGCTAAACGGACTAGCGGGAGTACAGATACGCAGTATTTT. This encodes CSAKRTSGSTDTQYF.

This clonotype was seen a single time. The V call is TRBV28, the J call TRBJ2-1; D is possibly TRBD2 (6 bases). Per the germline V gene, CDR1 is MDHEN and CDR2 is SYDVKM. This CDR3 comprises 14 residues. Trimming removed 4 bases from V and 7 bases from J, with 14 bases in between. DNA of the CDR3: TGTGCCAGCAGTTCCGGACTACTGGGTAATGAGCAGTTCTTC. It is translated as CASSSGLLGNEQFF.

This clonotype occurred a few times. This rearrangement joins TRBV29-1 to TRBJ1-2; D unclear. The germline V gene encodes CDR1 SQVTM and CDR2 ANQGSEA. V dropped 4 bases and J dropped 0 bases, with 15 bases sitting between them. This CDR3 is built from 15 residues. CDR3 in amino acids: CSVGSSGWSNYGYTF. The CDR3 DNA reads TGCAGCGTTGGAAGTAGTGGCTGGTCTAACTATGGCTACACCTTC.

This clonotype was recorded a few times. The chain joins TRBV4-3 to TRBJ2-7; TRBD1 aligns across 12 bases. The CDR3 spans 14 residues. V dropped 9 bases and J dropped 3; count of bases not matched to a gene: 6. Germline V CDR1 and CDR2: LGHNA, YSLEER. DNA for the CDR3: TGCGCCAGTAACGGGACAGGGGGCCGCTACGAGCAGTACTTC. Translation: CASNGTGGRYEQYF.

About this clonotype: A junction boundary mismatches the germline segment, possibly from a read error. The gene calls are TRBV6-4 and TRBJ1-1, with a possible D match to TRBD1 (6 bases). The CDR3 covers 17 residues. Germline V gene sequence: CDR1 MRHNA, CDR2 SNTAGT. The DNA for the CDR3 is TGTGCCAGCAGACCAGGGGTGGCCCGCGATTTGAACACTGAGGCTTTCTTT. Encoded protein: CASRPGVARDLNTEAFF.

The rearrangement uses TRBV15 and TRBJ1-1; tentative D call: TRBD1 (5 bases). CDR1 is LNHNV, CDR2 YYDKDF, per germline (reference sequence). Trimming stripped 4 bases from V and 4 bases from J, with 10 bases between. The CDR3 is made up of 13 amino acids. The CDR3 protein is CATSKGLGTEAFF. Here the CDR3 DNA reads TGTGCCACCAGCAAGGGGCTCGGCACTGAAGCTTTCTTT.